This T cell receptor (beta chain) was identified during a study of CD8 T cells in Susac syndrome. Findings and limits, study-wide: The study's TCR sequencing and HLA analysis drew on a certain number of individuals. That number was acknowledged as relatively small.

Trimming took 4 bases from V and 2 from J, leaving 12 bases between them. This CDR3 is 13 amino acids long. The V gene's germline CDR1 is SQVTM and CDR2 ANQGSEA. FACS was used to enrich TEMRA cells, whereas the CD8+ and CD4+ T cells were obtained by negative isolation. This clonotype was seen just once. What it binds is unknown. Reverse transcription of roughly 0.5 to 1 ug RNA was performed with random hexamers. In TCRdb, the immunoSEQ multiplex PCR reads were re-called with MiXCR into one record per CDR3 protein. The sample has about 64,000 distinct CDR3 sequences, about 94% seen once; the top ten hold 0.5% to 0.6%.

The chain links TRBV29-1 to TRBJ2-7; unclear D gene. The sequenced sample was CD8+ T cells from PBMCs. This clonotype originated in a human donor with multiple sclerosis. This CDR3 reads CSVGAEPTYEQYF. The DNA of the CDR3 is TGCAGCGTTGGAGCAGAACCTACCTACGAGCAGTACTTC.